The 9 T cell receptor beta chains presented below share a single source sample, sequenced in a study of blood T cell repertoires in COVID-19. Data came from immunoSEQ multiplex PCR; TCRdb stores just in-frame clones and leaves some out. The table includes roughly 90,000 clones, approximately 80% detected once. The material sequenced was peripheral blood. The origin of the receptors is a woman over 75 with active or convalescent COVID-19.

The chain has TRBV14 and TRBJ1-6; TRBD1 matches 7 bases. The CDR3 is 16 amino acids. V lost 3 bases to trimming and J lost 8 bases; unmatched junction nucleotides: 10. Germline lookup yields CDR1 SGHDN and CDR2 FVKESK. In DNA, the CDR3 is TGTGCCAGCAGCCATATGCCGGGACAGAGAGATTCACCCCTCCACTTT. This sequence encodes CASSHMPGQRDSPLHF.

Points on this clone: Other DNA variants within this sample encode the same CDR3. The J gene is TRBJ1-2, the V gene TRBV7-2, with TRBD1 as a possible D gene (5 bases). This CDR3 has 13 amino acids. The germline V gene has CDR1 SGHTA and CDR2 FQGNSA. V was cut by 4 bases and J by 2 bases, with 8 bases left in between. The DNA of the CDR3 is TGTGCCAGCAGCTCAGGGTTAAACTATGGCTACACCTTC. It codes for CASSSGLNYGYTF.

In its sample, this clone was seen a few times. This chain links TRBV7-3 with TRBJ1-3; D may be TRBD1 (5 bases). Deletions cut 4 bases from V and 8 bases from J, with 18 bases between. Germline assignment: CDR1 SGHTA and CDR2 FQGTGA. This CDR3 is 15 amino acids long. CDR3 amino acids: CASSSSGGWGDTIYF. Here the CDR3 DNA reads TGTGCCAGCAGCTCCTCTGGTGGATGGGGGGACACCATATATTTT. The full variable domain, its missing parts supplied by reference TRBV7-3 and TRBJ1-3, is GAGVSQTPSNKVTEKGKYVELRCDPISGHTALYWYRQSLGQGPEFLIYFQGTGAADDSGLPNDRFFAVRPEGSVSTLKIQRTERGDSAVYLCASSSSGGWGDTIYFGEGSWLTVV.

The CDR3 loop reads CASSPGQGTDTQYF. The CDR3 bases are TGCGCCAGCAGCCCCGGACAGGGTACAGATACGCAGTATTTT. This chain links TRBV5-1 with TRBJ2-3; 8 nucleotides line up with TRBD1. The ends lost 4 bases at V and 3 bases at J; junction bases unmatched: 4. From germline, CDR1 is SGHRS and CDR2 YFSETQ. The CDR3 length is 14 residues.

V is TRBV28 and J is TRBJ2-7, with TRBD1 matching 9 bases. Germline lookup yields CDR1 MDHEN and CDR2 SYDVKM. The CDR3 is made up of 13 amino acids. V shed 6 bases and J 9 bases; nucleotides not matched to a gene: 9. CDR3 amino acids: CASSLGQGGGQYF. In DNA form, the CDR3 reads TGTGCCAGCAGCCTGGGACAGGGAGGTGGGCAGTACTTC.

The DNA of the CDR3 is TGTGCCAGCAGTTTATCGGGGGGGACTAGCGGGAATTTACCCTACGAGCAGTACTTC. It yields the protein CASSLSGGTSGNLPYEQYF. The chain uses TRBV27 and TRBJ2-7; the match to TRBD2 covers 13 bases. V dropped 0 bases and J dropped 2; count of bases not matched to a gene: 10. Germline V lookup: CDR1 MNHEY, CDR2 SMNVEV (reference sequence). This CDR3 is 19 amino acids long.

The chain is built from TRBV6-4 and TRBJ2-1; TRBD2 might be the D (6 bases). In germline, CDR1 is MRHNA, CDR2 SNTAGT. The CDR3 spans 17 residues. V was trimmed by 2 bases and J by 0 bases, leaving 14 bases between them. CDR3 nucleotides: TGTGCCAGCAGTGACCCGGGACTCCTATTCTCCTACAATGAGCAGTTCTTC. It yields the protein CASSDPGLLFSYNEQFF.

For the CDR3, the DNA is TGTGCCAGCAGGGCACCCGGAGGTGAAGCTTTCTTT. Translating it yields CASRAPGGEAFF. The rearrangement uses TRBV9 and TRBJ1-1; D is ambiguous. Trimming removed 5 bases at V and 7 bases at J, with 12 bases between. This CDR3 comprises 12 residues. Germline CDR1 SGDLS, CDR2 YYNGEE.

In its sample, this clone was seen once. The V gene is TRBV30, the J gene TRBJ2-1, with 12 bases aligning to TRBD2. CDR3 size: 14 residues. V was clipped by 3 bases and J by 10 bases; unmatched bases: 7. The germline gives CDR1 GTSNPN, CDR2 SVGIG (reference sequence). CDR3 nucleotide sequence: TGTGCCTGGAGCGCAAGCCTAGCGGGAGGGGAGCAGTTCTTC. It translates to CAWSASLAGGEQFF.